This TCR beta chain was documented in a study of T cell responses to AZD1222 COVID-19 vaccine. Of note for this clone: Antigen unknown.

Study observations and caveats: Reports say nearly half of spike-specific TCRs go after unmutated variant regions. Vaccine-associated CD4 TCRs spanned spike, dominant at 160-218 and 743-854.

The table came from immunoSEQ multiplex PCR; TCRdb's copy has only in-frame clones and leaves some out. Of approximately 80,000 clones detected, 80% to 90% appear once; the ten largest clones hold roughly 3.1%. The length of the CDR3 is 13 residues. The V and J ends lost 7 bases and 6 bases, in that order; junction bases with no gene match: 6. The TCR was taken from an adult who received the AZD1222 COVID-19 vaccine. This chain uses TRBV12-3 or TRBV12-4 with TRBJ1-5; TRBD1 agrees at 7 bases. Sequencing was performed on peripheral blood, taken 28 days after the second AZD1222 dose. DNA for the CDR3: TGTGCCAGCAAAACAGGGGTTGGTCAGCCCCAGCATTTT. This sequence encodes CASKTGVGQPQHF.